Listed below are T cell receptor beta chains from one sample, sequenced in a study of T cells in tumors after PD-1 blockade. Clones were sequenced by immunoSEQ multiplex PCR, and TCRdb holds only the in-frame ones, with some missing. The sample holds roughly 47,000 clones, more than 70% seen once. Sequencing used PBMCs, obtained before anti-PD-1 treatment. The receptors were gathered from a human donor with basal cell carcinoma. Both conserved end residues are part of each CDR3. D genes are given only for firm matches. Clone size is shown for a subset of rows, as once, few, many or a class of expanded clone.

>NA|NA|TRBJ1-1|TRBV6-4
TGTGCCAGCAGTGCGACAGGACAGACTGAAGCTTTCTTT
CASSATGQTEAFF
>NA|NA|TRBJ1-4|TRBV6-1
TGTGCCAGCAGTGAAAGAAGAACGGGGAAACTGTTTTTT
CASSERRTGKLFF
>NA|TRBD2|TRBJ2-1|TRBV28
TGTGCCAGCAGTTTCGGACTAGCGGCCAACAATGAGCAGTTCTTC
CASSFGLAANNEQFF
>NA|NA|TRBJ2-7|TRBV5-1
TGCGCCAGCAGCCCCCTGGGGGGGCCCTACGAGCAGTACTTC
CASSPLGGPYEQYF
>few|NA|TRBJ1-1|TRBV12-3/TRBV12-4
TGTGCCAGCAGTCGGGACGGAAACACTGAAGCTTTCTTT
CASSRDGNTEAFF
>NA|NA|TRBJ2-6|TRBV3-1/TRBV3-2
TGTGCCAGCAGCCGAAGAGGGGCCAACGTCCTGACTTTC
CASSRRGANVLTF
>NA|TRBD2|TRBJ2-5|TRBV5-1
TGCGCCAGCAGTTATGGACTAGCGGCGAGGGAGACCCAGTACTTC
CASSYGLAARETQYF
>NA|TRBD1|TRBJ2-5|TRBV28
TGTGCCAGCAGTAGTTCGACAGGGTATGGAGAGACCCAGTACTTC
CASSSSTGYGETQYF
>NA|NA|TRBJ1-1|TRBV7-2
TGTGCCAGCAGCTTAGTGAGGGCTGGCACTGAAGCTTTCTTT
CASSLVRAGTEAFF
>NA|TRBD1|TRBJ1-5|TRBV6-6
TGTGCCAGCAGGTCCGGGACAGTTTTCGGGCCCCAGCATTTT
CASRSGTVFGPQHF
>NA|TRBD1|TRBJ2-6|TRBV20-1
TGCAGTGCTAGTGGGACAGGGTCCTCTGGGGCCAACGTCCTGACTTTC
CSASGTGSSGANVLTF
>few|NA|TRBJ2-3|TRBV11-1
TGTGCCAGCAGCTTAGAGAGGGATACGCAGTATTTT
CASSLERDTQYF
>NA|NA|TRBJ1-2|TRBV2
TGTGCCAGCAGAATAGGAAGGGTGACTAACTATGGCTACACCTTC
CASRIGRVTNYGYTF
>NA|TRBD2|TRBJ2-3|TRBV7-9
TGTGCCAGCAGCTTATATGGGACTAGCGGGGGGGCCTTCACAGATACGCAGTATTTT
CASSLYGTSGGAFTDTQYF
>NA|NA|TRBJ2-1|TRBV6-5
TGTGCCAGCAGTCCCGGGGGCCTTATCCAGTTCTTC
CASSPGGLIQFF
>NA|NA|TRBJ2-3|TRBV9
TGTGCCAGCAGCGTCTCCGGGGTATTGGAGACAGATACGCAGTATTTT
CASSVSGVLETDTQYF
>NA|TRBD1|TRBJ1-5|TRBV28
TGTGCCAGCAGTTTTGAGGCAGGGGGCGCGAGCAATCAGCCCCAGCATTTT
CASSFEAGGASNQPQHF
>NA|TRBD2|TRBJ2-2|TRBV5-1
TGCGCCAGCAGCCGAACGGGACTAGCGGGGGGTACCGGGGAGCTGTTTTTT
CASSRTGLAGGTGELFF
>NA|NA|TRBJ2-3|TRBV9
TGTGCCAGCAGCGTAGAAACGGGAGATACGCAGTATTTT
CASSVETGDTQYF
>NA|NA|TRBJ1-2|TRBV28
TGTGCCAGCAGTGACAGCTATGGCTACACCTTC
CASSDSYGYTF
>medium-sized|TRBD2|TRBJ2-1|TRBV7-2
TGTGCCAGCAGCTTAGTTAGCGGGGTCTACAATGAGCAGTTCTTC
CASSLVSGVYNEQFF
>NA|TRBD1|TRBJ1-3|TRBV7-2
TGTGCCAGCAGCCAGGGACAGGGATTTTACGGAAACACCATATATTTT
CASSQGQGFYGNTIYF
>NA|NA|TRBJ1-2|TRBV29-1
TGCAGCGTTCCCCGGGGGGGAGGGGGTGGTTATTATGGCTACACCTTC
CSVPRGGGGGYYGYTF
>NA|TRBD2|TRBJ2-7|TRBV2
TGTGCCAGCAGTGAAGGCGGGACTAGGACGGCCGAGCAGTACTTC
CASSEGGTRTAEQYF
>NA|NA|TRBJ2-3|TRBV19
TGTGTCCGGGGGATTCCTAGCACAGATACGCAGTATTTT
CVRGIPSTDTQYF
>NA|NA|TRBJ1-3|TRBV18
TGTGCCAGCTCGCCCAACCTCGACTACTCTGGAAACACCATATATTTT
CASSPNLDYSGNTIYF
>NA|TRBD1|TRBJ1-5|TRBV28
TGTGCCAGCAGTCACCGTTACGGGACAGGGCTAGGCAATCAGCCCCAGCATTTT
CASSHRYGTGLGNQPQHF
>NA|NA|TRBJ2-2|TRBV7-2
TGTGCCAGCAGCTATAGGGTTCTGAACACCGGGGAGCTGTTTTTT
CASSYRVLNTGELFF
>NA|TRBD1|TRBJ2-7|TRBV6-5
TGTGCCAGCAGGGAGACAGGGTTCGCCTACGAGCAGTACTTC
CASRETGFAYEQYF
>NA|NA|TRBJ1-1|TRBV7-9
TGTGCCAGCAGCTTAGTCTCCTATGGGGCGACTGAAGCTTTCTTT
CASSLVSYGATEAFF
>medium-sized|NA|TRBJ1-1|TRBV30
TGTGCCTGGGGTACAGGGTTCACTGAAGCTTTCTTT
CAWGTGFTEAFF
>NA|NA|TRBJ1-5|TRBV6-1
TGTGCCAGCAGTGAAGGCAGGAATCAGCCCCAGCATTTT
CASSEGRNQPQHF
>NA|NA|TRBJ1-6|TRBV4-1
TGCGCCAGCAGCCATCCCCCGGGCCCACCCCTCCACTTT
CASSHPPGPPLHF
>NA|TRBD2|TRBJ2-2|TRBV3-1/TRBV3-2
TGTGCCAGCAGCCATCCGGGACTAGCAAACGGGGAGCTGTTTTTT
CASSHPGLANGELFF
>NA|NA|TRBJ2-3|TRBV28
TGTGCCAGCAGTTTATCGTCCAGGGCGCGCACAGATACGCAGTATTTT
CASSLSSRARTDTQYF
>few|NA|TRBJ1-2|TRBV4-1
TGCGCCAGCAGCCAAGGCGAGGGGAATAACTATGGCTACACCTTC
CASSQGEGNNYGYTF
>NA|TRBD1|TRBJ2-2|TRBV19
TGTGCCAGTGGGGACAGGTTCAACACCGGGGAGCTGTTTTTT
CASGDRFNTGELFF
>NA|NA|TRBJ1-6|TRBV5-1
TGCGCCAGCAGCTTGGCGAGCCAGAATTATAATTCACCCCTCCACTTT
CASSLASQNYNSPLHF
>once|NA|TRBJ1-2|TRBV27
TGTGCCAGCAGTTTTCGGGACCGCTTCCCCGACTACACCTTC
CASSFRDRFPDYTF
>NA|NA|TRBJ1-5|TRBV19
TGTGCCAGTAGTATGGCGGTTCGCAATCAGCCCCAGCATTTT
CASSMAVRNQPQHF
>NA|TRBD2|TRBJ2-1|TRBV7-3
TGTGCCAGCAGCTTAAGAGGGACTAGCGATGAGCAGTTCTTC
CASSLRGTSDEQFF
>NA|TRBD2|TRBJ2-3|TRBV3-1/TRBV3-2
TGTGCCAGCAGCCAAGGTTATCTAGCGGGGGGGCGCGATACGCAGTATTTT
CASSQGYLAGGRDTQYF
>few|NA|TRBJ2-5|TRBV7-2
TGTGCCAGCAGCTTAACGGGAGACAACCAAGAGACCCAGTACTTC
CASSLTGDNQETQYF
>medium-sized|NA|TRBJ2-2|TRBV19
TGTGCCAGTACCCCGAGCGTCGGGGAGCTGTTTTTT
CASTPSVGELFF
>NA|NA|TRBJ2-1|TRBV9
TGTGCCAGCAGCTCGAGGGAGGGGGCCCAGTTCTTC
CASSSREGAQFF
>NA|NA|TRBJ1-4|TRBV6-5
TGTGCCAGCACCTTAAGGGGCAGCCGTCAGGAAAAACTGTTTTTT
CASTLRGSRQEKLFF
>NA|TRBD1|TRBJ2-1|TRBV28
TGTGCCAGCAGCTCTCCTCGGGGACAGGGGAGAGATGAGCAGTTCTTC
CASSSPRGQGRDEQFF
>NA|TRBD2|TRBJ2-7|TRBV6-4
TGTGCCAGCAGACTTAGGACTAGCGGGAGTAGCGAGCAGTACTTC
CASRLRTSGSSEQYF
>NA|NA|TRBJ2-1|TRBV3-1/TRBV3-2
TGTGCCAGCAGTCAACCCCCTCGGGGAGATTACAATGAGCAGTTCTTC
CASSQPPRGDYNEQFF
>NA|TRBD2|TRBJ2-3|TRBV28
TGTGCCAGCAGTTTATGGGGGGGAGGGACAGATACGCAGTATTTT
CASSLWGGGTDTQYF
>NA|NA|TRBJ2-7|TRBV18
TGTGCCAGCTCACCCCGAGTCGGAAACGAGCAGTACTTC
CASSPRVGNEQYF
>NA|TRBD1|TRBJ1-1|TRBV20-1
TGCAGTGCTCTGGACAGGAACGAAGCTTTCTTT
CSALDRNEAFF
>NA|NA|TRBJ2-7|TRBV5-1
TGCGCCAGCAAGGACTGGACCTACGAGCAGTACTTC
CASKDWTYEQYF
>NA|TRBD1|TRBJ1-2|TRBV3-1/TRBV3-2
TGTGCCAGCAGCCCCAGACAGGGGAGCTATGGCTACACCTTC
CASSPRQGSYGYTF
>NA|TRBD1|TRBJ1-2|TRBV13
TGTGCCAGCAGCTTAGGCGCTTCGGACAGGAGGGACTATGGCTACACCTTC
CASSLGASDRRDYGYTF